This note documents a single T cell receptor beta chain sequence. Its target antigen remains unknown. It has no much larger one-base neighbor in the sample; base qualities were not kept. At the junction V is shortened by 4 bases and J by 0 bases, with 9 bases in between. For CDR1 and CDR2, the germline V gene lists MGHDK and SYGVNS. Including cysteine and phenylalanine, the CDR3 has 14 amino acids. CDR3 DNA only is kept here, 42 bases in frame from base 1. Library preparation employed 5' RACE. These reads were obtained on an Illumina HiSeq 2000. A universal primer binding site was added through template switching, and the final cDNA carried a unique molecular identifier so that TCR cDNA molecules could be counted accurately. Specific primers in the conserved constant-segment region were used to synthesize first-strand cDNA for TCR alpha and beta chains. To control for contamination, each cDNA library was double barcoded with a SMART-Mk sample barcode plus Illumina barcodes. Two successive PCR steps introduced TruSeq adapter sequences along with Illumina sample barcodes. The TCR alpha and beta cDNA libraries were sequenced on the Illumina HiSeq platform using custom primers. From the authors' description of their analysis: MiGEC was used to process raw reads and extract unique molecular identifiers, and MiXCR was used to find CDR3 positions. For each individual, recombination models were inferred using an EM algorithm with the repgenHMM and IGoR tools. The analysis of shared clonotypes was done with the tcR package in R, with sharing normalized by the product of cloneset sizes. To study raw recombination without the effects of thymic and clonal selection, out-of-frame nonproductive sequences were analyzed. TCRdb ran its own pipeline on the public reads, namely fastp trimming at Q25 and MiXCR clone calling, and kept in-frame beta chains. CDR3 protein duplicates are merged, each entry listing the most common genes and DNA. The authors' filters were not applied to this entry. This sample gives some 500,000 distinct CDR3 sequences in total; roughly an eighth of them show up just once. The leading ten clones occupy approximately 0.98% of the sample.

This sample stems from a study of identical twins (dated by TCRdb to the mid-2010s). Regarding the complete study: TCR alpha and beta repertoires from monozygotic twins, unrelated adults of various ages and cord blood were deep-sequenced to test whether fetal clonotypes persist. Replicate twin experiments were performed at different times using different library preparation protocols to rule out contamination.

What the study reported, not specific to this receptor: Compared with coincidental sharing between unrelated individuals, an excess of low generation-probability sequences was observed among out-of-frame TCR alpha sequences shared between twins. The excess sharing between twins in beta out-of-frame sequences was weaker because fewer shared sequences reduced the signal-to-noise ratio. Because the same donors could not be followed over many years, the conclusions depended on cross-sectional statistical analysis. Zero-insertion analyses could be partly confounded by invariant T cells such as MAIT and iNKT, although diverse VJ usage argued against such confounding for most clonotypes. Recombination models systematically underestimated out-of-frame TCR alpha sharing in monozygotic twins but agreed with sharing between unrelated individuals. Abundant cord blood beta clonotypes carried fewer insertions; young adult naive repertoires showed a weaker similar trend, while memory repertoires showed none.

Only healthy Caucasian donors were included. Three pairs of female monozygotic twins, all aged about 18 to 30 years, were included in the twin cohort. Positive isolation kits from Invitrogen were used to isolate the CD4+ and CD8+ T cell populations. Separately, the same data were catalogued under a study of yellow fever vaccine responses in identical twins. Taken from the second paper: The authors reported that the T cell response to vaccination in identical twins appeared partly convergent and partly personalized. Focusing on identical twins, the study followed the T cell clones that responded to the vaccine, and did so with precision.

Here the chain combines TRBV25-1 and TRBJ1-2; the D gene is not confidently resolved. The TCR was taken from a woman between 18 and 29 years old in good health. Sequenced sample: CD4+ T cells sorted from blood. At the DNA level, the sequence is TGTGCCAGCAGTGCGAGGGTTGCTAACTATGGCTACACCTTC. Its coded protein is CASSARVANYGYTF.